This T cell receptor (beta chain) was recorded in a study of CD8+ T cells in alopecia areata. Sequencing templates came from extracted RNA that was reverse transcribed into cDNA. Assay: immunoSEQ multiplex PCR; the TCRdb copy retains only in-frame clones and omits some. The table lists about 140,000 clones, about 47% of them singletons, with roughly 0.99% in the top ten. This CDR3 spans 14 amino acids. V dropped 3 bases and J dropped 5; count of bases not matched to a gene: 4. Germline V gene data show CDR1 as SGHTA and CDR2 as FQGNSA. The starting material was CD4+ T cells sorted from blood, obtained at week 0. The chain is built from TRBV7-2 and TRBJ2-3; 8 nucleotides agree with TRBD1. This TCR was sampled from a human donor with alopecia areata. The CDR3 spells CASSFGTGKDTQYF. DNA for the CDR3: TGTGCCAGCAGCTTCGGGACAGGAAAAGATACGCAGTATTTT. Filled out from reference TRBV7-2 and TRBJ2-3, the complete variable domain reads GAGVSQSPSNKVTEKGKDVELRCDPISGHTALYWYRQSLGQGLEFLIYFQGNSAPDKSGLPSDRFSAERTGGSVSTLTIQRTQQEDSAVYLCASSFGTGKDTQYFGPGTRLTVL.